This section outlines one T cell receptor beta chain sequence together with its context. The data are from a study of blood T cell repertoires in COVID-19. Overall study context: Samples came from the United States, Italy and Spain, spanning acute and convalescent COVID-19. PBMCs, B-cell-depleted T cells, or T cells provided the cDNA or gDNA that made up the material.

How the authors handled the data: The authors estimated nucleated cell counts from reference gene primer amplification. Sequencing used immunoSEQ multiplex PCR; TCRdb keeps in-frame clones, though not all of them. Clonal size and the V and J genes are those of that table, whereas D and trimming came from the DNA. Of about 51,000 clones listed, more than 85% are singletons. The clonotype originates from a man aged 45-65 years with acute or convalescent COVID-19. The sequenced material came from peripheral blood.

The CDR3 here is CAWSAWGDPYEQYF. The CDR3 DNA reads TGTGCCTGGAGTGCTTGGGGGGATCCGTACGAGCAGTACTTC. The chain joins TRBV30 to TRBJ2-7, with a tentative D call TRBD2 (6 bases). The germline CDR1 and CDR2 sequences are GTSNPN and SVGIG (reference sequence). V lost 1 base and J 4 bases, leaving 14 bases between the germline ends. This CDR3 has 14 amino acids.